The subject of this entry is one T cell receptor (beta chain). Its antigen is unknown. The CDR3 runs 20 residues. The record originates from a study of T-cell memory formation after mild COVID-19. Study at large: Each donor largely had its own TCR clusters.

Study-wide findings and caveats: Contracting CD4+ clones were located mainly in CM and EM, and CD8+ clones in EMRA.

One entry per CDR3 protein, called by TCRdb with MiXCR from the 5' RACE reads. The data contain 350,000 to 500,000 distinct CDR3 sequences, 18% of them singletons. Sequencing used PBMCs or a T cell subset sorted from them (not recorded which). The clonotype comes from a man aged 18-30 years who had mild COVID-19 (a few samples of this study predate the infection). Cell type and time point are not known. This chain connects TRBV21-1 to TRBJ2-3; TRBD2 is the table's D call, not checked against the DNA. TRBV21-1 is flagged as a pseudogene. This chain's CDR3 is CASSKETLRAERGGPDTQYF. DNA for the CDR3: TGTGCCAGCAGCAAAGAGACCCTTAGGGCGGAGCGGGGGGGCCCAGATACGCAGTATTTT.